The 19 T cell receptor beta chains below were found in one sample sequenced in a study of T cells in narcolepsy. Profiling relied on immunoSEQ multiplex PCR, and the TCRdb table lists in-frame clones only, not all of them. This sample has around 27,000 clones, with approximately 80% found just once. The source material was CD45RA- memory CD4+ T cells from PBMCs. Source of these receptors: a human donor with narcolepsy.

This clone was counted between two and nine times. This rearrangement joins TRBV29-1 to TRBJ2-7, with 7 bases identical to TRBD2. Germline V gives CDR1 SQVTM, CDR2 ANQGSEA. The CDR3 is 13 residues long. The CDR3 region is CTLTSREAGEQYF. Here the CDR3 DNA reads TGCACCCTTACTAGTCGGGAGGCCGGGGAGCAGTACTTC.

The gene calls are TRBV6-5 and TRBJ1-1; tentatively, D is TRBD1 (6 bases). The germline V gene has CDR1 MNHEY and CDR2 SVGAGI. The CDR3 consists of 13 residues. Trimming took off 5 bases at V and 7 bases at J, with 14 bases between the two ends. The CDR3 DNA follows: TGTGCCAGCAGTGAAAACAGGGCCGTTGAAGCTTTCTTT. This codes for CASSENRAVEAFF.

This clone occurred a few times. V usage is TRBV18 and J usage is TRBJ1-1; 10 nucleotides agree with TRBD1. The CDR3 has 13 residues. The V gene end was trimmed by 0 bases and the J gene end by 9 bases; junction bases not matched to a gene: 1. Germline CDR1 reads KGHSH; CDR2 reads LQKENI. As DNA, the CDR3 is TGTGCCAGCTCACCACCGGACAGGGGGAAAGCTTTCTTT. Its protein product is CASSPPDRGKAFF.

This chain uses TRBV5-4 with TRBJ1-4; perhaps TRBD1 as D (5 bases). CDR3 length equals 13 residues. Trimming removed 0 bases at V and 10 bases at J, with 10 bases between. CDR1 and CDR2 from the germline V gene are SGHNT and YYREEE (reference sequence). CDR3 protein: CASSLEPGGKLFF. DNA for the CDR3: TGTGCCAGCAGCTTGGAACCGGGGGGAAAACTGTTTTTT.

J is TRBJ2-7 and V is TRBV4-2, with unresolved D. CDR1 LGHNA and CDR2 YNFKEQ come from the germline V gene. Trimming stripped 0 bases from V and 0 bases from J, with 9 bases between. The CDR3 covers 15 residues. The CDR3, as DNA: TGTGCCAGCAGCCAAGATAACTCCGTCTCCTACGAGCAGTACTTC. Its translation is CASSQDNSVSYEQYF.

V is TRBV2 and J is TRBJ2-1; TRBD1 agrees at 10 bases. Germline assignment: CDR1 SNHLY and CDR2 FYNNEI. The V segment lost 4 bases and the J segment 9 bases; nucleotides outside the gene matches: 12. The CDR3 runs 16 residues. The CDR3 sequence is CASSVRGTGVVGEQFF. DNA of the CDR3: TGTGCCAGCAGTGTTCGGGGGACAGGGGTTGTGGGTGAGCAGTTCTTC.

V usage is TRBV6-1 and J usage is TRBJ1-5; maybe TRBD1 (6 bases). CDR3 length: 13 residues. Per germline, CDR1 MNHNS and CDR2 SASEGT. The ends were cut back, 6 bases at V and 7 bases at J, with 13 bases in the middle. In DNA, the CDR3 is TGTGCCAGCAGAAGACAGGCGGGACAGCCCCAGCATTTT. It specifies CASRRQAGQPQHF.

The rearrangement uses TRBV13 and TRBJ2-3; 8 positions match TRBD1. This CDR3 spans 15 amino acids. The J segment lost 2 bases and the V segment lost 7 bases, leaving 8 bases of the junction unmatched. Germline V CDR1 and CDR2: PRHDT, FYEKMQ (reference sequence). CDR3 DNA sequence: TGTGCCAGCAATATTCCAGGGGGCGTCACAGATACGCAGTATTTT. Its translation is CASNIPGGVTDTQYF. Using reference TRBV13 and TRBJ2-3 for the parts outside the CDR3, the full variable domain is AAGVIQSPRHLIKEKRETATLKCYPIPRHDTVYWYQQGPGQDPQFLISFYEKMQSDKGSIPDRFSAQQFSDYHSELNMSSLELGDSALYFCASNIPGGVTDTQYFGPGTRLTVL.

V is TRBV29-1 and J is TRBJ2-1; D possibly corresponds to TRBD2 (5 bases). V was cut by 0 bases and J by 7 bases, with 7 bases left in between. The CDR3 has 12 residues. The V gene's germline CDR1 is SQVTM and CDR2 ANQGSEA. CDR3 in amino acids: CSVEDRRNEQFF. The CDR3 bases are TGCAGCGTTGAAGATCGGAGGAATGAGCAGTTCTTC.

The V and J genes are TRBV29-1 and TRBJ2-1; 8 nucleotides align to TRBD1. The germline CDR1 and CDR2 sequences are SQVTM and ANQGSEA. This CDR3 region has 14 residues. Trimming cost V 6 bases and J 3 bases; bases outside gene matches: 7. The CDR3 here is CSVQGVLVYNEQFF. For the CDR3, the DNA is TGCAGCGTACAGGGGGTTCTAGTCTACAATGAGCAGTTCTTC.

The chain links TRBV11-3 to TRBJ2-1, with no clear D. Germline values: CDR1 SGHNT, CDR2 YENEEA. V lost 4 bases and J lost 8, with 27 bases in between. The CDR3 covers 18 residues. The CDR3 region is CASSSGLRITKRSYEQFF. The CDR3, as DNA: TGTGCCAGCAGCTCGGGCCTCCGTATCACGAAACGGTCTTATGAGCAGTTCTTC.

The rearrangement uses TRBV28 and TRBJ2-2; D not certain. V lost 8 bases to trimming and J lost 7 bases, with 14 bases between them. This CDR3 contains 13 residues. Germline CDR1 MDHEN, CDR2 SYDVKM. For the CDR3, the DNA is TGTGCCAGCCTTCCGGACCTGAACGGGGAGCTGTTTTTT. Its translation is CASLPDLNGELFF.

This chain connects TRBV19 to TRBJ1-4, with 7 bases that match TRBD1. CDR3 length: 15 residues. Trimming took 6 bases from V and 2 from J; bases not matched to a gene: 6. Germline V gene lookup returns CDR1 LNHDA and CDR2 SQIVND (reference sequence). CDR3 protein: CASRDRRRTNEKLFF. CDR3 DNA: TGTGCCAGTAGGGACAGGCGACGGACTAATGAAAAACTGTTTTTT.

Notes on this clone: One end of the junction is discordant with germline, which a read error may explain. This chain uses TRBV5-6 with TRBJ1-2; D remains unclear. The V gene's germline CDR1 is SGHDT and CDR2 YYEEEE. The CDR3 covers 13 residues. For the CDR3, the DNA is TGTGCCAGCAGTTTGGACTTTGAAGAGGGCTACACCTTC. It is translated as CASSLDFEEGYTF.

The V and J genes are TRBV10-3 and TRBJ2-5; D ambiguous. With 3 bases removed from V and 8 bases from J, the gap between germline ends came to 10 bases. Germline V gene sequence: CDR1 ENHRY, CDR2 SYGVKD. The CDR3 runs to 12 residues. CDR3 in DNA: TGTGCCATCAGTGAAGGTCAGAACACCCAGTACTTC. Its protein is CAISEGQNTQYF.

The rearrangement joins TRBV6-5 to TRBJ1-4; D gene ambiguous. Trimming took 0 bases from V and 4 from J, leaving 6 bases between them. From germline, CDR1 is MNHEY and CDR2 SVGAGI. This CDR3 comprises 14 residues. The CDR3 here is CASSYSTLNEKLFF. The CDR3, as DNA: TGTGCCAGCAGTTACTCGACTCTTAATGAAAAACTGTTTTTT.

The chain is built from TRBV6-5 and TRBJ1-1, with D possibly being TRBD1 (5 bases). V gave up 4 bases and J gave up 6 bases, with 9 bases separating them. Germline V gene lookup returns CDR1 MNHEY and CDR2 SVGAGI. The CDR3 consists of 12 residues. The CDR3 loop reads CASSFGGSEAFF. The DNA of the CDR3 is TGTGCCAGCAGTTTCGGGGGGTCTGAAGCTTTCTTT.

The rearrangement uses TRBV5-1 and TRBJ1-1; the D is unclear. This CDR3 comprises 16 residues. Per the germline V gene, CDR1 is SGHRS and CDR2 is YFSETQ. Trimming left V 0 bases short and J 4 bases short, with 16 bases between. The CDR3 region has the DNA TGCGCCAGCAGCTTGGCCGGTTGGCTGAGAGGCACTGAAGCTTTCTTT. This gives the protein CASSLAGWLRGTEAFF.

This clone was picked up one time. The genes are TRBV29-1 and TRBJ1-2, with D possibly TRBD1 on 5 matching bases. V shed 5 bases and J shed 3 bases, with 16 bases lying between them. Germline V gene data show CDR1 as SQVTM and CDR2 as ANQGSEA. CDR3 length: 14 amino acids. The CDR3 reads CSVSVLGGYYGYTF. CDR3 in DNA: TGCAGCGTTAGTGTATTGGGGGGGTACTATGGCTACACCTTC.